This entry features one T cell receptor (beta chain) sequence. This sample was taken from a study of shared clonotypes between healthy human individuals. The CDR3 extends over 14 amino acids. Germline CDR1 and CDR2: SQVTM and ANQGSEA. V lost 3 bases to trimming and J lost 0 bases; unmatched junction nucleotides: 3. TCRdb's copy holds only in-frame clones and misses some; the assay was immunoSEQ multiplex PCR. The table lists more than 450,000 clones, around 74% of them singletons. The TCR originated in a middle-aged woman in good health. Some clones in this sample may be carry-over from other donors' samples. The sequenced sample consisted of PBMCs. The J gene is TRBJ2-7, the V gene TRBV29-1, with 9 nucleotides matching TRBD1. The CDR3 bases are TGCAGCGTTGAGGACAGGGGAAGCTCCTACGAGCAGTACTTC. Translated: CSVEDRGSSYEQYF.